This T cell receptor (beta chain) originates from a study of OX40 agonist ivuxolimab in advanced cancers. At the level of the study: Patients took ivuxolimab, an agonistic anti-OX40 (CD134) antibody. In three patients, partial responses were observed, one with hepatocellular carcinoma and two with cutaneous melanoma. Overall study results and limits: In general, CD8+ T cells held more expanded clones than CD4+ did, on average.

Details on this clone: Its antigen is still unknown.

The germline V gene encodes CDR1 SEHNR and CDR2 FQNEAQ (reference sequence). The CDR3 has 16 residues. Trimming left V 5 bases short and J 0 bases short, with 17 bases between. Libraries were prepared by immunoSEQ multiplex PCR; TCRdb keeps only in-frame clonotypes and omits some of them. The top ten hold roughly 0.66% of the sample, which has roughly 80,000 clones, less than 90% seen once. This receptor was taken from an adult with an advanced solid tumor such as melanoma, head and neck, liver or kidney cancer. The chain couples TRBV7-9 to TRBJ2-7, with D perhaps TRBD2 (6 bases). The starting material was CD4+ or CD8+ T cells sorted from blood, obtained in a trial of the OX40 agonist ivuxolimab. CDR3 sequence: CASSIGGTRSSYEQYF. The CDR3 nucleotides are TGTGCCAGCAGCATCGGAGGGACCAGGAGCTCCTACGAGCAGTACTTC. The entire variable domain, with the rest obtained from reference TRBV7-9 and TRBJ2-7, is as follows: DTGVSQNPRHKITKRGQNVTFRCDPISEHNRLYWYRQTLGQGPEFLTYFQNEAQLEKSRLLSDRFSAERPKGSFSTLEIQRTEQGDSAMYLCASSIGGTRSSYEQYFGPGTRLTVT.